A single sample gave rise to the 8 T cell receptor beta chains below, sequenced in a study of cytomegalovirus exposure and HLA in healthy donors. Primers for the PCR totalled 60 Vbeta and 13 Jbeta. Assay: immunoSEQ multiplex PCR; the TCRdb copy retains only in-frame clones and omits some. The data show about 130,000 clones, approximately 80% seen once. Sequencing used PBMCs. These receptors all come from a young woman in good health and CMV-seropositive.

The rearrangement joins TRBV6-6 to TRBJ1-1, with no clear D. Trimming took 0 bases from V and 8 from J, leaving 7 bases between them. CDR3 length: 12 residues. Germline CDR1 reads MNHNY; CDR2 reads SVGAGI (reference sequence). DNA for the CDR3: TGTGCCAGCAGTTACTCGCAGACAGAAGCTTTCTTT. Its protein is CASSYSQTEAFF.

The rearrangement uses TRBV6-6 and TRBJ1-3; D remains unclear. Between the trimmed V and J ends, which lost 2 bases and 0 bases, there was a span of 8 bases. Germline V gene lookup returns CDR1 MNHNY and CDR2 SVGAGI (reference sequence). This CDR3 has 15 residues. CDR3 region: CASSYTSISGNTIYF. DNA of the CDR3: TGTGCCAGCAGTTACACCAGTATCTCTGGAAACACCATATATTTT.

J is TRBJ2-7 and V is TRBV5-1; D perhaps matches TRBD1 (5 bases). Germline V lookup: CDR1 SGHRS, CDR2 YFSETQ. The V end lost 0 bases, the J end lost 3 bases, and 10 bases lay between the germline ends. The CDR3 sequence is 14 residues long. The CDR3 bases are TGCGCCAGCAGCTTGGGGCAGGGTTACTACGAGCAGTACTTC. Its protein product is CASSLGQGYYEQYF.

The CDR3 coding sequence is TGTGCCAGCAGCGTAGAGGGGACTGATGAAGAGACCCAGTACTTC. Translation: CASSVEGTDEETQYF. V usage is TRBV9 and J usage is TRBJ2-5, with a possible D match to TRBD2 (6 bases). The CDR3 is 15 residues long. The germline V gene has CDR1 SGDLS and CDR2 YYNGEE. Trimming shortened V by 0 bases and J by 3 bases, and 12 bases separated the two germline ends.

The chain recombines TRBV9 with TRBJ2-5, with 7 positions matching TRBD2. The CDR3 totals 13 residues. CDR1 is SGDLS, CDR2 YYNGEE, per germline. V dropped 4 bases and J dropped 5; count of bases not matched to a gene: 5. The CDR3 nucleotides are TGTGCCAGCAGCTGGGGAGGGGCCGAGACCCAGTACTTC. This codes for CASSWGGAETQYF.

The V call is TRBV23-1, the J call TRBJ2-2; TRBD1 aligns across 9 bases. TRBV23-1 falls under the ORF class, with uncertain function. The CDR3 covers 17 residues. After removal of 2 bases from V and 1 base from J, the junction contained 5 bases not matched to a gene. The CDR3 reads CASSQNPGQGNTGELFF. Here the CDR3 DNA reads TGCGCCAGCAGTCAAAACCCGGGACAGGGGAACACCGGGGAGCTGTTTTTT.

The chain has TRBV4-1 and TRBJ2-6, with D perhaps TRBD2 (5 bases). The CDR3 totals 17 residues. CDR1 and CDR2 from the germline V gene are MGHRA and YSYEKL. V shed 1 base and J shed 1 base, with 11 bases lying between them. As DNA, the CDR3 is TGCGCCAGCAGCCAAGGTAGAGGGCTGTCTGGGGCCAACGTCCTGACTTTC. Its translation: CASSQGRGLSGANVLTF.

On this clone itself: At one boundary the junction diverges from the germline segment, which might be a read error. The genes are TRBV7-9 and TRBJ1-1, with D hard to call. Germline V gene data show CDR1 as SEHNR and CDR2 as FQNEAQ (reference sequence). The CDR3 contains 12 residues. CDR3 nucleotide sequence: TGTTCCAGCTCCGGGGAGAACACTGAAGCTTTCTTT. This translates into CSSSGENTEAFF.